The T cell receptor beta chain under discussion was sequenced for a study of identical twins. The CDR3 contains 15 residues. Trimming took 5 bases from V and 4 from J; bases not matched to a gene: 7. Germline loops: CDR1 SGHDT, CDR2 YYEEEE. This clonotype was detected a few times. Its antigen is as yet unknown. Broader study findings: Models, which agreed with sharing between unrelated individuals, nonetheless underestimated the out-of-frame TCR alpha sharing seen in monozygotic twins. Its conclusions, products of cross-sectional statistical analysis, did not come from following the same donors. Analyses based on zero insertions could be partly confounded by invariant MAIT and iNKT cells.

The donor group consisted entirely of healthy Caucasians. In TCRdb, the 5' RACE reads were re-called with MiXCR into one record per CDR3 protein. This sample has about 890,000 distinct CDR3 sequences, with roughly 12% found just once. This sample was also put to use in a study of yellow fever vaccine responses in identical twins.

The chain has TRBV5-6 and TRBJ2-1, with 9 bases fitting TRBD2. The source is a woman under 30 in good health. The sequenced material came from PBMCs. The CDR3 loop is CASSPRGGPYNEQFF. CDR3 sequence (DNA): TGTGCCAGCAGTCCGCGGGGGGGCCCATACAATGAGCAGTTCTTC. Supplemented by reference TRBV5-6 and TRBJ2-1, the full variable domain reads DAGVTQSPTHLIKTRGQQVTLRCSPKSGHDTVSWYQQALGQGPQFIFQYYEEEERQRGNFPDRFSGHQFPNYSSELNVNALLLGDSALYLCASSPRGGPYNEQFFGPGTRLTVL.